These 10 T cell receptor beta chains originate from one sample sequenced in a study of shared T cell receptors in the human thymus. Method: immunoSEQ multiplex PCR; TCRdb's copy keeps in-frame clones and lacks some. This table holds over 650,000 clones, about 90% found once. The data also belong to a second study, concerning human thymus T cells.

Sequencing was carried out using thymocytes. All receptors derive from a boy in the first two years of life with a congenital heart defect.

The chain combines TRBV6-1 with TRBJ2-2, with TRBD1 matching 7 bases. The germline CDR1 and CDR2 sequences are MNHNS and SASEGT. V shed 6 bases and J 9 bases; nucleotides not matched to a gene: 4. The CDR3 covers 12 residues. The CDR3 nucleotides are TGTGCCAGCAGGGAGACAGGGCGGGAGCTGTTTTTT. Translated: CASRETGRELFF.

The chain carries TRBV14 and TRBJ1-1; tentatively, D is TRBD1 (5 bases). CDR1 and CDR2 from the germline V gene are SGHDN and FVKESK. CDR3 length equals 14 residues. V was pared by 3 bases and J by 5 bases, with 13 bases between. CDR3 sequence: CASSQPGGGTEAFF. The CDR3 coding sequence is TGTGCCAGCAGCCAGCCCGGGGGGGGAACTGAAGCTTTCTTT. Full variable domain (outside the CDR3, taken from reference TRBV14 and TRBJ1-1): EAGVTQFPSHSVIEKGQTVTLRCDPISGHDNLYWYRRVMGKEIKFLLHFVKESKQDESGMPNNRFLAERTGGTYSTLKVQPAELEDSGVYFCASSQPGGGTEAFFGQGTRLTVV.

This CDR3 reads CASSLSLRLVAFF. Written as DNA, the CDR3 is TGTGCCAGCAGCCTTAGTTTGAGATTAGTAGCTTTCTTT. The J gene is TRBJ1-1, the V gene TRBV21-1. TRBV21-1 is a known pseudogene. The CDR3 is 13 residues long.

The table lists this clone with a count of one. The chain combines TRBV2 with TRBJ1-4; TRBD1 matches 10 bases. Germline loops: CDR1 SNHLY, CDR2 FYNNEI. V lost 6 bases, J lost 3 bases, and 13 bases stayed unmatched. The CDR3 contains 18 residues. DNA for the CDR3: TGTGCCAGCAGCGCCCCCCGACAGGGGGCGCGGTCTAATGAAAAACTGTTTTTT. It specifies CASSAPRQGARSNEKLFF.

This clone was picked up one time. One junction end does not reproduce the germline sequence, and a read error may be involved. The V gene is TRBV5-1, the J gene TRBJ2-3; 9 positions match TRBD2. Germline loops: CDR1 SGHRS, CDR2 YFSETQ. The CDR3 is 15 residues long. CDR3 residues: CVSRKTSGSTDTQYF. Written as DNA, the CDR3 is TGCGTCAGCCGAAAGACTAGCGGCAGCACAGATACGCAGTATTTT.

The rearrangement uses TRBV4-1 and TRBJ2-5, with a tentative D call TRBD1 (5 bases). There are 16 residues in the CDR3. The germline V and J ends were trimmed by 2 bases and 1 base, with 14 bases remaining between them. Germline lookup yields CDR1 MGHRA and CDR2 YSYEKL. The CDR3 coding sequence is TGCGCCAGCAGCCAACGAGCATCAGGGTTCCAAGAGACCCAGTACTTC. It yields the protein CASSQRASGFQETQYF.

The rearrangement links TRBV2 to TRBJ2-7; TRBD1 matches at 11 bases. The CDR3 has 15 residues. V shed 7 bases and J 4 bases; nucleotides not matched to a gene: 9. The V gene's germline CDR1 is SNHLY and CDR2 FYNNEI. CDR3 coding DNA: TGTGCCAGCAATCAGGGACAGGGGGGCGGGTACGAGCAGTACTTC. Amino acids: CASNQGQGGGYEQYF.

This clone was seen a single time. The rearrangement links TRBV11-2 to TRBJ2-7, with 8 positions matching TRBD1. Germline values: CDR1 SGHAT, CDR2 FQNNGV. V gave up 3 bases and J gave up 5 bases; unmatched junction bases: 6. This CDR3 contains 14 residues. The CDR3 DNA follows: TGTGCCAGCAGCTTTCGACAGGGGAGGAACGAGCAGTACTTC. It codes for CASSFRQGRNEQYF.

The chain joins TRBV6-5 to TRBJ1-3; 7 nucleotides agree with TRBD1. This CDR3 has 15 residues. Germline CDR1 reads MNHEY; CDR2 reads SVGAGI. Trimming removed 5 bases from V and 0 bases from J; junction bases left unmatched: 4. The CDR3 DNA reads TGTGCCAGCAGTAACAGGGGCTCCTCTGGAAACACCATATATTTT. It is translated as CASSNRGSSGNTIYF.

The chain links TRBV27 to TRBJ1-5; possible D gene TRBD1, 5 bases. CDR3 length: 16 residues. Germline V gives CDR1 MNHEY, CDR2 SMNVEV (reference sequence). Trimming took 0 bases from V and 4 from J, leaving 13 bases between them. CDR3 nucleotides: TGTGCCAGCAGTTTATCATCCCGACAGCTTAATCAGCCCCAGCATTTT. It codes for CASSLSSRQLNQPQHF.